The T cell receptor beta chain under discussion was sequenced for a study of cytomegalovirus exposure and HLA in healthy donors. The PCR used 60 Vbeta and 13 Jbeta primers. Libraries were prepared by immunoSEQ multiplex PCR; TCRdb keeps only in-frame clonotypes and omits some of them. The sample has tens of thousands of clones, roughly 80% seen once. CDR1 and CDR2 from the germline V gene are MNHEY and SVGAGI. The CDR3 loop spans 14 amino acids. The V gene lost 0 bases and the J gene lost 3 bases, with 8 bases spanning the gap. This clone was seen just once. This chain uses TRBV6-5 with TRBJ1-1; D remains ambiguous. Sequenced material: PBMCs. The TCR sequence derives from a girl aged 2-10 years in good health and CMV-seropositive. This chain's CDR3 is CASSYSYGDTEAFF. As DNA, the CDR3 is TGTGCCAGCAGTTACTCGTACGGGGACACTGAAGCTTTCTTT.